The 26 T cell receptor beta chains reported below all come from one sample, sequenced in a study of shared clonotypes between healthy human individuals (dated by TCRdb to 2018 to 2021). Libraries were made using the immunoSEQ multiplex PCR assay. Here the immuneACCESS table is served through TCRdb, limited to in-frame sequences with V and J called. Missing clones are a known gap in these copies; in checked studies unresolved V genes cover under half, and the rest lacks a known reason. Counted in this sample were roughly 640,000 clones; about 97% of them appeared once. Together, the top ten hold roughly 0.05% of the sample. Sample: naive CD4+ T cells sorted from blood. According to the study, the label for this sample's cell subset or site signals: CD45RA+ positively selected. The receptors stem from a woman aged 25 to 39 in good health.

The chain employs TRBV29-1 and TRBJ1-2; D is uncertain. The CDR3 consists of 10 residues. The germline V and J ends were trimmed by 4 bases and 6 bases, with 6 bases remaining between them. The germline V gene has CDR1 SQVTM and CDR2 ANQGSEA. The chain's CDR3 is CSVGGNGYTF. The CDR3 DNA reads as TGCAGCGTTGGAGGAAATGGCTACACCTTC. The entire variable domain, with the rest obtained from reference TRBV29-1 and TRBJ1-2, is as follows: SAVISQKPSRDICQRGTSLTIQCQVDSQVTMMFWYRQQPGQSLTLIATANQGSEATYESGFVIDKFPISRPNLTFSTLTVSNMSPEDSSIYLCSVGGNGYTFGSGTRLTVV.

This chain connects TRBV18 to TRBJ2-4, with 8 bases that match TRBD1. With 5 bases clipped from V and 3 bases from J, the junction kept 9 bases outside the gene matches. The CDR3 length is 16 residues. The germline CDR1 and CDR2 sequences are KGHSH and LQKENI. As DNA, the CDR3 is TGTGCCAGCTCAGTGGGACAGGCTGTTGTCAAAAACATTCAGTACTTC. Translation: CASSVGQAVVKNIQYF.

The gene calls are TRBV6-1 and TRBJ1-2, with 8 bases lining up with TRBD1. Germline assignment: CDR1 MNHNS and CDR2 SASEGT. CDR3 length equals 12 residues. This CDR3 reads CAKTGANYGYTF. The CDR3 nucleotides read TGTGCAAAGACAGGGGCCAACTATGGCTACACCTTC.

The chain has TRBV4-2 and TRBJ1-4; 7 nucleotides agree with TRBD1. J lost 1 base, V lost 1 base, and 6 bases had no gene match. The CDR3 length is 17 residues. Germline values: CDR1 LGHNA, CDR2 YNFKEQ. CDR3 in DNA: TGTGCCAGCAGCCAAGTTTTGACAGGGCTAACTAATGAAAAACTGTTTTTT. It yields the protein CASSQVLTGLTNEKLFF.

The chain employs TRBV2 and TRBJ1-5; D not certain. This CDR3 contains 17 residues. Germline CDR1 and CDR2: SNHLY and FYNNEI. Trimming pared 4 bases from V and 4 bases from J, leaving 20 bases between. CDR3 nucleotide sequence: TGTGCCAGCAGTGCCAATAGGTACTCCGGGGAGAATCAGCCCCAGCATTTT. Translation gives CASSANRYSGENQPQHF.

The chain combines TRBV6-1 with TRBJ1-4, with TRBD1 matching 9 bases. Germline lookup yields CDR1 MNHNS and CDR2 SASEGT. This CDR3 comprises 14 residues. Losses at the gene ends were 7 bases for V and 4 bases for J; bases not matched to a gene: 4. The chain's CDR3 is CASNRQGGNEKLFF. The CDR3 coding sequence is TGTGCCAGCAACCGACAGGGGGGTAATGAAAAACTGTTTTTT.

The genes are TRBV7-6 and TRBJ2-7, with TRBD1 matching 9 bases. The CDR3 has 16 residues. J gave up 6 bases and V 6 bases, and 15 bases lay outside the gene matches. Germline V gene sequence: CDR1 SGHVS, CDR2 FNYEAQ. The CDR3 is CASSLTGQGNSGEQYF. The CDR3, as DNA: TGTGCCAGCAGTTTAACGGGACAGGGCAATTCCGGCGAGCAGTACTTC.

The rearrangement links TRBV29-1 to TRBJ1-2; 10 positions match TRBD1. The V gene's germline CDR1 is SQVTM and CDR2 ANQGSEA. CDR3 length: 14 amino acids. V lost 6 bases to trimming and J lost 9 bases; unmatched junction nucleotides: 13. Here the CDR3 reads CSVDYRQGAGSYTF. In DNA form, the CDR3 reads TGCAGCGTCGATTACAGACAGGGGGCAGGTAGCTACACCTTC.

This chain joins TRBV11-2 and TRBJ2-5, with D possibly being TRBD1 or TRBD2 (5 bases each). Germline CDR1 SGHAT, CDR2 FQNNGV. The V end lost 5 bases, the J end lost 5 bases, and 21 bases lay between the germline ends. This CDR3 spans 16 amino acids. The CDR3 DNA reads as TGTGCCAGCAGCCGGGACGACCGGGGCAATCGGGAGACCCAGTACTTC. Amino acids: CASSRDDRGNRETQYF. The variable domain in full, with the rest retrieved from reference TRBV11-2 and TRBJ2-5, is EAGVAQSPRYKIIEKRQSVAFWCNPISGHATLYWYQQILGQGPKLLIQFQNNGVVDDSQLPKDRFSAERLKGVDSTLKIQPAKLEDSAVYLCASSRDDRGNRETQYFGPGTRLLVL.

V usage is TRBV5-1 and J usage is TRBJ2-2; 8 bases fit TRBD2. This CDR3 spans 15 amino acids. Germline values: CDR1 SGHRS, CDR2 YFSETQ. The ends lost 5 bases at V and 4 bases at J; junction bases unmatched: 7. CDR3 in DNA: TGCGCCAGCAGACTAGGGACTAGTGGCACCGGGGAGCTGTTTTTT. As protein: CASRLGTSGTGELFF.

The V call is TRBV6-6, the J call TRBJ2-5, with TRBD1 matching over 7 bases. The junction had 8 bases not matched to a gene; V was cut back by 5 bases and J by 2 bases. This CDR3 has 15 amino acids. CDR1 is MNHNY, CDR2 SVGAGI, per germline (reference sequence). The CDR3 bases are TGTGCCAGCAGTCCTCCGACAGGGACACAAGAGACCCAGTACTTC. Its protein product is CASSPPTGTQETQYF.

The chain couples TRBV13 to TRBJ2-2; D is unresolved. The germline CDR1 and CDR2 sequences are PRHDT and FYEKMQ (reference sequence). This CDR3 is 16 amino acids long. Trimming removed 1 base at V and 0 bases at J, with 9 bases between. This CDR3 reads CASSLEVGTNTGELFF. CDR3 bases: TGTGCCAGCAGCTTAGAGGTCGGCACGAACACCGGGGAGCTGTTTTTT.

The chain joins TRBV10-3 to TRBJ2-2; possible D gene TRBD2, 5 bases. CDR3 size: 14 residues. The germline V and J ends were trimmed by 0 bases and 5 bases, with 7 bases remaining between them. The germline V gene has CDR1 ENHRY and CDR2 SYGVKD. The CDR3 sequence: CAISESPGTGELFF. CDR3 nucleotides: TGTGCCATCAGTGAGTCCCCGGGGACCGGGGAGCTGTTTTTT.

This rearrangement joins TRBV18 to TRBJ1-2; no definite D call. The length of the CDR3 is 13 residues. Germline V lookup: CDR1 KGHSH, CDR2 LQKENI. Trimming cost V 1 base and J 4 bases, with 7 bases left between them. CDR3 bases: TGTGCCAGCTCACCACAGCGGTCCTATGGCTACACCTTC. Translated: CASSPQRSYGYTF.

The CDR3: CASSDGQGLDEQFF. CDR3 nucleotide sequence: TGTGCCAGCAGTGACGGTCAGGGTCTCGATGAGCAGTTCTTC. The V call is TRBV6-1, the J call TRBJ2-1, with a weak D call TRBD1 (5 bases). Trimming took 3 bases from V and 8 from J, leaving 14 bases between them. The CDR3 loop spans 14 amino acids. The germline V gene has CDR1 MNHNS and CDR2 SASEGT.

This sequence joins TRBV11-2 and TRBJ1-4; D remains unclear. Between the trimmed V and J ends, which lost 5 bases and 8 bases, there was a span of 15 bases. Germline CDR1 reads SGHAT; CDR2 reads FQNNGV. The CDR3 sequence is 14 residues long. Here the CDR3 reads CASSLYKDGEKLFF. In DNA, the CDR3 is TGTGCCAGCAGCCTCTACAAGGACGGAGAAAAACTGTTTTTT.

CDR3: CASSSLAGAGWSSYNEQFF. The CDR3 DNA sequence: TGTGCCAGCAGCTCACTAGCGGGAGCGGGTTGGAGCTCCTACAATGAGCAGTTCTTC. The chain combines TRBV5-6 with TRBJ2-1; TRBD2 matches 11 bases. Losses at the gene ends were 3 bases for V and 0 bases for J; bases not matched to a gene: 11. This CDR3 spans 19 amino acids. Germline CDR1 is SGHDT and CDR2 is YYEEEE.

The rearrangement links TRBV19 to TRBJ1-1; TRBD1 aligns across 9 bases. CDR1 is LNHDA and CDR2 is SQIVND in the germline V gene (reference sequence). The V and J ends lost 1 base and 8 bases, in that order; junction bases with no gene match: 8. This CDR3 is 15 amino acids long. The CDR3 region has the DNA TGTGCCAGTAGTATAGTCCCGGGACAGGGATTGGAAGCTTTCTTT. Residues: CASSIVPGQGLEAFF.

The chain links TRBV18 to TRBJ2-7, with TRBD2 identical over 7 bases. CDR3 size: 16 residues. Trimming took 1 base from V and 0 from J; bases not matched to a gene: 6. Germline values: CDR1 KGHSH, CDR2 LQKENI. For the CDR3, the DNA is TGTGCCAGCTCACCACAGCCGCGGGGGAACTCCTACGAGCAGTACTTC. Protein product: CASSPQPRGNSYEQYF.

This clone showed up just once. The chain couples TRBV15 to TRBJ1-3, with 8 bases that match TRBD1. From germline, CDR1 is LNHNV and CDR2 YYDKDF (reference sequence). This CDR3 has 18 residues. V lost 3 bases and J lost 4; bases outside the gene matches: 14. Here the CDR3 DNA reads TGTGCCACCAGCAGGGACAGGGCGTTCTTGGTTCCGGGAAACACCATATATTTT. Translated, it gives CATSRDRAFLVPGNTIYF.

This chain links TRBV30 with TRBJ2-5; possibly TRBD1 or TRBD2 for D (5 bases each). Germline CDR1 is GTSNPN and CDR2 is SVGIG (reference sequence). The CDR3 totals 13 residues. V was clipped by 1 base and J by 1 base, with 7 bases between them. The CDR3 is CAWSGGSQETQYF. The CDR3 DNA reads as TGTGCCTGGAGTGGGGGGTCCCAAGAGACCCAGTACTTC.

The chain's CDR3 is CASTQSENEKLFF. The DNA for the CDR3 is TGTGCCAGCACCCAGTCAGAAAATGAAAAACTGTTTTTT. This chain connects TRBV6-6 to TRBJ1-4; no clear D. Per the germline V gene, CDR1 is MNHNY and CDR2 is SVGAGI (reference sequence). The V gene lost 7 bases and the J gene lost 5 bases, with 11 bases spanning the gap. CDR3 length equals 13 residues.

This clone was observed once. The chain uses TRBV28 and TRBJ1-6; D is undetermined. V was pared by 5 bases and J by 5 bases, with 7 bases between. Per germline, CDR1 MDHEN and CDR2 SYDVKM. This CDR3 has 13 amino acids. The CDR3 loop reads CASSVQNNSPLHF. The CDR3 DNA follows: TGTGCCAGCAGTGTACAGAATAATTCACCCCTCCACTTT.

This chain joins TRBV4-1 and TRBJ2-1; no clear D. CDR1 and CDR2 from the germline V gene are MGHRA and YSYEKL. Trimming removed 1 base from V and 4 bases from J, with 14 bases in between. This CDR3 is built from 16 residues. In DNA form, the CDR3 reads TGCGCCAGCAGCCAAGGGTTAGGAAATTCTTACAATGAGCAGTTCTTC. Residues: CASSQGLGNSYNEQFF.

The count of this clone is one. The rearrangement uses TRBV5-1 and TRBJ2-7; the match to TRBD1 covers 9 bases. The CDR3 spans 18 residues. V trimming: 3 bases; J trimming: 11 bases; junction bases outside the gene matches: 24. Germline lookup yields CDR1 SGHRS and CDR2 YFSETQ. CDR3 DNA sequence: TGCGCCAGCAGCTCACTTCCGGGGCTAGGGACAGGGAACGTCCGAGAGTACTTC. Its protein product is CASSSLPGLGTGNVREYF.

The gene calls are TRBV6-5 and TRBJ2-5; TRBD1 agrees at 8 bases. The CDR3 runs 15 residues. Germline V gene data show CDR1 as MNHEY and CDR2 as SVGAGI. The J segment lost 5 bases and the V segment lost 2 bases, leaving 7 bases of the junction unmatched. The CDR3 loop reads CASSYGTGSVETQYF. Here the CDR3 DNA reads TGTGCCAGCAGTTACGGGACAGGCTCCGTCGAGACCCAGTACTTC.